Sequencing of this T cell receptor (beta chain) was carried out in a study of control samples from healthy donors and cancer patients. Repertoires were generated with immunoSEQ multiplex PCR, while TCRdb's copy carries only in-frame clones and drops some. The sample has around 97,000 clones, 85% to 90% seen once; the top ten hold over 15%. The CDR3 spans 14 residues. The germline V gene has CDR1 LGHDT and CDR2 YNNKEL (reference sequence). Trimming left V 6 bases short and J 7 bases short, with 19 bases between. The origin of this receptor is a man aged 60 to 75 with lung cancer. The chain links TRBV3-1 (or the pseudogene TRBV3-2) to TRBJ2-7, with D perhaps TRBD2 (6 bases). The sample taken for sequencing was PBMCs. As DNA, the CDR3 is TGTGCCAGCAGTCCCGGGACTGCGGGTATAGAGCAGTACTTC. Its translation: CASSPGTAGIEQYF.